One and the same sample provided the 15 T cell receptor beta chains below, sequenced in a study of cytotoxic CD8 clonotypes in ibrutinib-treated CLL. The table came from immunoSEQ multiplex PCR; TCRdb's copy has only in-frame clones and leaves some out. The profile covers about 50,000 clones, with around three fifths appearing a single time and 28% taken by the ten largest. The sequences come from PBMCs, collected after 24 months of ibrutinib treatment. The receptors originated from a human donor with chronic lymphocytic leukemia.

This clone was counted only a few times. The chain links TRBV19 to TRBJ1-2, with D hard to call. Per the germline V gene, CDR1 is LNHDA and CDR2 is SQIVND (reference sequence). Trimming took off 2 bases at V and 0 bases at J, with 4 bases between the two ends. There are 13 residues in the CDR3. The CDR3: CASSISSNYGYTF. The CDR3 DNA reads TGTGCCAGTAGTATATCATCTAACTATGGCTACACCTTC.

This clone occurred once. The chain employs TRBV6-1 and TRBJ2-7; TRBD1 matches 9 bases. The CDR3 loop spans 15 amino acids. Germline lookup yields CDR1 MNHNS and CDR2 SASEGT. Trimming removed 0 bases from V and 4 bases from J; junction bases left unmatched: 4. CDR3 DNA sequence: TGTGCCAGCAGTGAAGCGGGGGGACAGGGATACGAGCAGTACTTC. Amino acids: CASSEAGGQGYEQYF.

This clone was seen more than once but under ten times. The V and J genes are TRBV6-5 and TRBJ2-5; tentatively, D is TRBD1 or TRBD2 (6 bases each). The CDR3 has 15 residues. V lost 8 bases to trimming and J lost 5 bases, with 21 bases between them. From germline, CDR1 is MNHEY and CDR2 SVGAGI. The CDR3, as DNA: TGTGCCAGCGCGGGATGGGGGGCAACAGGGGAGACCCAGTACTTC. This encodes CASAGWGATGETQYF.

This chain connects TRBV5-1 to TRBJ1-5; no firm D call. CDR1 is SGHRS, CDR2 YFSETQ, per germline. V gave up 4 bases and J gave up 6 bases, with 11 bases separating them. The CDR3 is made up of 13 amino acids. In DNA form, the CDR3 reads TGCGCCAGCAGCCCCCGGGGTGGTCAGCCCCAGCATTTT. Translated, it gives CASSPRGGQPQHF. The full variable domain, its missing parts supplied by reference TRBV5-1 and TRBJ1-5, is KAGVTQTPRYLIKTRGQQVTLSCSPISGHRSVSWYQQTPGQGLQFLFEYFSETQRNKGNFPGRFSGRQFSNSRSEMNVSTLELGDSALYLCASSPRGGQPQHFGDGTRLSIL.

The genes are TRBV19 and TRBJ2-5, with D possibly matching TRBD2 (5 bases). Trimming cost V 7 bases and J 4 bases, with 13 bases left between them. There are 13 residues in the CDR3. Germline CDR1 reads LNHDA; CDR2 reads SQIVND (reference sequence). CDR3: CASTTGNGETQYF. The DNA of the CDR3 is TGTGCCAGTACCACGGGGAACGGAGAGACCCAGTACTTC.

There are a few counts of this clone. The gene calls are TRBV2 and TRBJ2-1, with D maybe TRBD2 (6 bases). Trimming stripped 5 bases from V and 6 bases from J, with 14 bases between. Per the germline V gene, CDR1 is SNHLY and CDR2 is FYNNEI. CDR3 length equals 14 residues. The CDR3, as DNA: TGTGCCAGCAGTTCAAGACTAGGGTCCAATGAGCAGTTCTTC. This sequence encodes CASSSRLGSNEQFF.

In nucleotides, the CDR3 is TGCGCCAGCAGCTCGGATGCGACAGGGGCAGGCACTGAAGCTTTCTTT. Translating it yields CASSSDATGAGTEAFF. V and J are TRBV5-1 and TRBJ1-1; 8 bases map to TRBD1. The V gene end was trimmed by 3 bases and the J gene end by 4 bases; junction bases not matched to a gene: 11. This CDR3 region has 16 residues. CDR1 SGHRS and CDR2 YFSETQ come from the germline V gene.

The chain uses TRBV19 and TRBJ1-2; D gene uncertain. The germline V and J ends were trimmed by 5 bases and 0 bases, with 7 bases remaining between them. The CDR3 runs to 13 residues. Germline V gene data show CDR1 as LNHDA and CDR2 as SQIVND (reference sequence). CDR3 sequence: CASSETANYGYTF. The DNA of the CDR3 is TGTGCCAGTAGTGAGACGGCTAACTATGGCTACACCTTC.

V and J are TRBV5-1 and TRBJ2-3; 10 positions agree with TRBD1. J lost 5 bases, V lost 3 bases, and 6 bases had no gene match. CDR1 SGHRS and CDR2 YFSETQ come from the germline V gene. The CDR3 runs to 15 residues. The CDR3 DNA reads TGCGCCAGCAGCTCCGGGACAGGGGCGGGAGATACGCAGTATTTT. Its protein product is CASSSGTGAGDTQYF.

This clone was recorded once. This chain uses TRBV5-1 with TRBJ2-7, with D perhaps TRBD2 (5 bases). V lost 4 bases to trimming and J lost 3 bases, with 14 bases between them. In germline, CDR1 is SGHRS, CDR2 YFSETQ. The CDR3 is 14 amino acids. DNA for the CDR3: TGCGCCAGCAGCCCCTCCAGCGGAGTCTACGAGCAGTACTTC. Amino acids: CASSPSSGVYEQYF.

V gene TRBV29-1 combines with J gene TRBJ2-3; D not certain. Germline V lookup: CDR1 SQVTM, CDR2 ANQGSEA. Trimming removed 4 bases at V and 2 bases at J, with 7 bases between. The CDR3 contains 12 residues. CDR3 protein: CSVVWYTDTQYF. In DNA form, the CDR3 reads TGCAGCGTTGTCTGGTACACAGATACGCAGTATTTT.

DNA for the CDR3: TGTGCCAGCAGTGCAACGACAGGACTGCAAGAGACCCAGTACTTC. Translating it yields CASSATTGLQETQYF. The V gene is TRBV25-1, the J gene TRBJ2-5; D might be TRBD1 (6 bases). V was pared by 4 bases and J by 2 bases, with 14 bases between. The CDR3 contains 15 residues. Germline V gene lookup returns CDR1 MGHDK and CDR2 SYGVNS. The variable domain in full, with the rest retrieved from reference TRBV25-1 and TRBJ2-5, is EADIYQTPRYLVIGTGKKITLECSQTMGHDKMYWYQQDPGMELHLIHYSYGVNSTEKGDLSSESTVSRIRTEHFPLTLESARPSHTSQYLCASSATTGLQETQYFGPGTRLLVL.

DNA of the CDR3: TGTGCCAGCAGTGAAGGGGTAGGGGGAGGTCAGCCCCAGCATTTT. Protein sequence: CASSEGVGGGQPQHF. The rearrangement links TRBV6-1 to TRBJ1-5; maybe TRBD1 (6 bases). The CDR3 is 15 amino acids. Looked up from germline, CDR1 is MNHNS and CDR2 is SASEGT. V was clipped by 1 base and J by 6 bases, with 13 bases between them.

The chain couples TRBV2 to TRBJ2-5; TRBD2 matches 8 bases. J gave up 2 bases and V 2 bases, and 4 bases lay outside the gene matches. Germline V lookup: CDR1 SNHLY, CDR2 FYNNEI. This CDR3 contains 15 residues. CDR3 bases: TGTGCCAGCAGTGAACTGGTAGCGGGGCAAGAGACCCAGTACTTC. It translates to CASSELVAGQETQYF.

Written as DNA, the CDR3 is TGTGCCAGCAGCCCATCGAGCACCATATATTTT. The encoded protein is CASSPSSTIYF. The chain uses TRBV7-2 and TRBJ1-3; D remains ambiguous. Trimming shortened V by 5 bases and J by 9 bases, and 8 bases separated the two germline ends. The V gene's germline CDR1 is SGHTA and CDR2 FQGNSA. This CDR3 is built from 11 residues.